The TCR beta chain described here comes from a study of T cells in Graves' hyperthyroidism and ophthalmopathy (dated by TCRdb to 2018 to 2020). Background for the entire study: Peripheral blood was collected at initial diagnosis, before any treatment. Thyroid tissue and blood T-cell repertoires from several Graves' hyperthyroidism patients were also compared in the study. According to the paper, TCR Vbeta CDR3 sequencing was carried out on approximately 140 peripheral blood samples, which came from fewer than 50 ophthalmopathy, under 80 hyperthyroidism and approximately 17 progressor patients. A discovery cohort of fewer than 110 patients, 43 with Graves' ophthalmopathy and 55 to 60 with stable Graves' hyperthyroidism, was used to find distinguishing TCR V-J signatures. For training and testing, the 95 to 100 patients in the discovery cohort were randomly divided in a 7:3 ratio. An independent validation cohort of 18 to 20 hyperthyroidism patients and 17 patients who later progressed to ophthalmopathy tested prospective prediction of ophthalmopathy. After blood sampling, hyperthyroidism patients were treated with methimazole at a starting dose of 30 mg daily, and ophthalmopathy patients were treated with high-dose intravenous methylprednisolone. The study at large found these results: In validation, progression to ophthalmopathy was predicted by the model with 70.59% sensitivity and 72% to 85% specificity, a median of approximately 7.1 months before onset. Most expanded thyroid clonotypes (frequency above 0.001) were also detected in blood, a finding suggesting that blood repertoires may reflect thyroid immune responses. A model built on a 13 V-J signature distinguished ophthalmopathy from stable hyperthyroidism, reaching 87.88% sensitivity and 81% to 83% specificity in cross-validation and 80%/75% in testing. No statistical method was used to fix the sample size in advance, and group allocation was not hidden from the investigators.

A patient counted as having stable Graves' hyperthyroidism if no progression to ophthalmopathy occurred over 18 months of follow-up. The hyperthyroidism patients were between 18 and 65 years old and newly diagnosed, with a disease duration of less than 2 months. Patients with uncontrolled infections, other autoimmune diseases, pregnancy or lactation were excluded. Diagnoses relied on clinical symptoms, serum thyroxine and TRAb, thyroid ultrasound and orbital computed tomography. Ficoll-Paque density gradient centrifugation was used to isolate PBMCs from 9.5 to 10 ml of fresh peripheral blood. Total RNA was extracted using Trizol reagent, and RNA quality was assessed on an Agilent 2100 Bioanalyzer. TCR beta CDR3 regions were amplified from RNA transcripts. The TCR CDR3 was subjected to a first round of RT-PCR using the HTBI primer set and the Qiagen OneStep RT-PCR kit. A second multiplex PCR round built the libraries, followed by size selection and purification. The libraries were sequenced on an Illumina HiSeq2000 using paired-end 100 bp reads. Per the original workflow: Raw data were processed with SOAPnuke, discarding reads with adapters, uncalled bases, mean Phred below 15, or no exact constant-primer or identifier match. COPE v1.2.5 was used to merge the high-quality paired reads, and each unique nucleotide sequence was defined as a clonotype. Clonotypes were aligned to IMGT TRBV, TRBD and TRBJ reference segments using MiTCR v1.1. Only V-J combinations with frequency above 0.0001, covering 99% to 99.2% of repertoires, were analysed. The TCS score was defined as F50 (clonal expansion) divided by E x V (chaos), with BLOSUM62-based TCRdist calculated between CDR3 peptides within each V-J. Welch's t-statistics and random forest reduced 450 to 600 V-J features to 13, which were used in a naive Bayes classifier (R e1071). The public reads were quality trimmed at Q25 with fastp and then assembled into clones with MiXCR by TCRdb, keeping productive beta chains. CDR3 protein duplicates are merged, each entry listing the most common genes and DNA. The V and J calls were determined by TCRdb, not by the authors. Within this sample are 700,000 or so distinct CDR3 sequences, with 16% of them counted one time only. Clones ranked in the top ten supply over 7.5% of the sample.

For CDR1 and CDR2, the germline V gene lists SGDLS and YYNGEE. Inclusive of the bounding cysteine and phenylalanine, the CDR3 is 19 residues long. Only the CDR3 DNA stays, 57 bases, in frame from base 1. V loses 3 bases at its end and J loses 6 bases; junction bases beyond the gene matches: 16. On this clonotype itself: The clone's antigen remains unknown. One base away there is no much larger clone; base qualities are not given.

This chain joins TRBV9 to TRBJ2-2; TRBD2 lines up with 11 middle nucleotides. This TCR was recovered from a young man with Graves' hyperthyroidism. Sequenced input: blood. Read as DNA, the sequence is TGTGCCAGCAGCGCCCGTAGCCATATAGCGGGAGGGCCGGCCGGGGAGCTGTTTTTT. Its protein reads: CASSARSHIAGGPAGELFF.